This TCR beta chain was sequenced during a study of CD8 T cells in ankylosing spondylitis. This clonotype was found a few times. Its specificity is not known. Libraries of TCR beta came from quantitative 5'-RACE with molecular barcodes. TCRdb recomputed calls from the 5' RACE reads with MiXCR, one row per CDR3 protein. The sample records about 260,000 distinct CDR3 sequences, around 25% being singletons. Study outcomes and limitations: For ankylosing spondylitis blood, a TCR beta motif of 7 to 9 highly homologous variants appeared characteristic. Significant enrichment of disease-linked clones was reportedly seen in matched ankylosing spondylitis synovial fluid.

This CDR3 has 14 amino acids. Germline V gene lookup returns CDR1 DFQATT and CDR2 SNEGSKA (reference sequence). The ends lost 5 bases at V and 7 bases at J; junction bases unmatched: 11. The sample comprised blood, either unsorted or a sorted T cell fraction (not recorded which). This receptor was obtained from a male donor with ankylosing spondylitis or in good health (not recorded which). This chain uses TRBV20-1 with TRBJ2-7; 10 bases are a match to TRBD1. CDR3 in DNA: TGCAGTGCTCGCGACAGGGGGCCCCGTGGGGAGCAGTACTTC. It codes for CSARDRGPRGEQYF.